This entry lists 13 T cell receptor beta chains sequenced from one sample in a study of T cell responses to AZD1222 COVID-19 vaccine. The method was immunoSEQ multiplex PCR; TCRdb's version includes in-frame clones alone and lacks a portion of them. The data show about 99,000 clones, with about 93% seen just once and less than 5% held by the top ten. The sample here was peripheral blood, taken on day 0 of AZD1222 vaccination. The receptor set was obtained from an adult in good health.

This chain links TRBV7-2 with TRBJ2-3; D is unresolved. V was clipped by 0 bases and J by 2 bases, with 6 bases between them. Looked up from germline, CDR1 is SGHTA and CDR2 is FQGNSA. The CDR3 loop spans 14 amino acids. CDR3 region: CASSLASLTDTQYF. For the CDR3, the DNA is TGTGCCAGCAGCTTAGCGTCCCTCACAGATACGCAGTATTTT. Looking up the rest from reference TRBV7-2 and TRBJ2-3 gives the full variable domain: GAGVSQSPSNKVTEKGKDVELRCDPISGHTALYWYRQSLGQGLEFLIYFQGNSAPDKSGLPSDRFSAERTGGSVSTLTIQRTQQEDSAVYLCASSLASLTDTQYFGPGTRLTVL.

The V gene is TRBV4-2, the J gene TRBJ1-1; D not certain. Germline CDR1 is LGHNA and CDR2 is YNFKEQ. The CDR3 runs to 14 residues. Trimming shortened V by 4 bases and J by 0 bases, and 9 bases separated the two germline ends. The CDR3 protein is CASSRGVVNTEAFF. The DNA of the CDR3 is TGTGCCAGCAGCCGCGGAGTCGTGAACACTGAAGCTTTCTTT.

The chain joins TRBV2 to TRBJ2-3, with a tentative D call TRBD2 (5 bases). Germline CDR1 and CDR2: SNHLY and FYNNEI. Trimming stripped 3 bases from V and 5 bases from J, with 12 bases between. The CDR3 length is 14 residues. CDR3 in amino acids: CASSEGRGRDTQYF. The CDR3 DNA sequence: TGTGCCAGCAGTGAGGGTCGGGGAAGAGATACGCAGTATTTT.

This chain uses TRBV9 with TRBJ2-3; 10 bases are shared with TRBD2. This CDR3 has 16 residues. V lost 0 bases and J lost 4; bases outside the gene matches: 5. CDR1 is SGDLS and CDR2 is YYNGEE in the germline V gene. DNA of the CDR3: TGTGCCAGCAGCGTAGCCGCCCTAGCGGGAGCAGATACGCAGTATTTT. This encodes CASSVAALAGADTQYF.

The chain couples TRBV4-1 to TRBJ1-4, with a tentative D call TRBD1 (6 bases). CDR3 length equals 17 residues. CDR1 and CDR2 (germline): MGHRA, YSYEKL. Trimming left V 4 bases short and J 5 bases short, with 20 bases between. CDR3 in DNA: TGCGCCAGCAGCCGATCACCACAGGGAAACGGGAATGAAAAACTGTTTTTT. It encodes CASSRSPQGNGNEKLFF.

V and J are TRBV7-2 and TRBJ1-1; 9 bases line up with TRBD1. Losses at the gene ends were 5 bases for V and 1 base for J; bases not matched to a gene: 2. The CDR3 length is 14 residues. Germline loops: CDR1 SGHTA, CDR2 FQGNSA. The CDR3 loop is CASSEGQGNTEAFF. The CDR3 DNA reads as TGTGCCAGCAGCGAGGGACAGGGGAACACTGAAGCTTTCTTT.

The chain carries TRBV25-1 and TRBJ1-3; D call uncertain. Germline lookup yields CDR1 MGHDK and CDR2 SYGVNS. The CDR3 has 13 residues. V gave up 11 bases and J gave up 0 bases, with 11 bases separating them. CDR3 region: CADADNSGNTIYF. CDR3 coding DNA: TGTGCCGACGCAGATAACTCTGGAAACACCATATATTTT. Full variable domain (rest looked up from reference TRBV25-1 and TRBJ1-3): EADIYQTPRYLVIGTGKKITLECSQTMGHDKMYWYQQDPGMELHLIHYSYGVNSTEKGDLSSESTVSRIRTEHFPLTLESARPSHTSQYLCADADNSGNTIYFGEGSWLTVV.

The V call is TRBV4-3, the J call TRBJ2-7; the match to TRBD1 covers 9 bases. Germline CDR1 LGHNA, CDR2 YSLEER. CDR3 length: 15 residues. Trimming removed 3 bases from V and 5 bases from J; junction bases left unmatched: 8. The CDR3 spells CASSQPGQGVNEQYF. CDR3 coding DNA: TGCGCCAGCAGCCAGCCGGGACAGGGCGTCAACGAGCAGTACTTC.

The rearrangement links TRBV5-1 to TRBJ1-3, with D hard to call. The length of the CDR3 is 15 residues. Between the trimmed V and J ends, which lost 0 bases and 1 base, there was a span of 8 bases. Germline CDR1 SGHRS, CDR2 YFSETQ. The CDR3 DNA sequence: TGCGCCAGCAGCTTGGCCACGGGATCTGGAAACACCATATATTTT. Its protein is CASSLATGSGNTIYF. Full variable domain (outside the CDR3, taken from reference TRBV5-1 and TRBJ1-3): KAGVTQTPRYLIKTRGQQVTLSCSPISGHRSVSWYQQTPGQGLQFLFEYFSETQRNKGNFPGRFSGRQFSNSRSEMNVSTLELGDSALYLCASSLATGSGNTIYFGEGSWLTVV.

CDR3 DNA sequence: TGTGCCAGCTCACCACAGGACAGGAGGGGCTACACCTTC. Its translation is CASSPQDRRGYTF. V usage is TRBV18 and J usage is TRBJ1-2, with 7 bases aligning to TRBD1. The CDR3 runs to 13 residues. Trimming at V came to 1 base and at J to 8 bases, leaving 4 bases not matched to a gene. Germline V gene data show CDR1 as KGHSH and CDR2 as LQKENI.

The CDR3 DNA reads as TGTGCCAGCAGCTTAGGCAGGGACTTATTTGGCAATCAGCCCCAGCATTTT. It yields the protein CASSLGRDLFGNQPQHF. The J gene is TRBJ1-5, the V gene TRBV5-8; TRBD1 might be the D (5 bases). This CDR3 comprises 17 residues. Per germline, CDR1 SGHTS and CDR2 YDEGEE. V was clipped by 2 bases and J by 2 bases, with 17 bases between them.

In DNA form, the CDR3 reads TGTGCCAGCAGTTACGCCGATGAGCAGTTCTTC. Translated, it gives CASSYADEQFF. This chain uses TRBV6-5 with TRBJ2-1; no reliable D call. Germline V lookup: CDR1 MNHEY, CDR2 SVGAGI. The ends were cut back, 2 bases at V and 8 bases at J, with 4 bases in the middle. The CDR3 extends over 11 amino acids.

The chain couples TRBV5-1 to TRBJ1-3; 8 bases align to TRBD1. This CDR3 spans 17 amino acids. With V trimmed by 0 bases and J by 2 bases, 7 bases remained unmatched. CDR1 is SGHRS, CDR2 YFSETQ, per germline. DNA of the CDR3: TGCGCCAGCAGCTTGGGGCCAGGGGGCACTGCTGGAAACACCATATATTTT. It is translated as CASSLGPGGTAGNTIYF.